These 14 T cell receptor beta chains were sequenced from one sample in a study of cytomegalovirus exposure and HLA in healthy donors. With 60 Vbeta and 13 Jbeta primers, the PCR was carried out. Only in-frame clones appear in the TCRdb table, and some are missing; sequencing was by immunoSEQ multiplex PCR. The sample lists 150,000 to 200,000 clones; around 76% were seen once. The specimen sequenced was PBMCs. The receptors were sampled from a female donor in good health and CMV-seronegative.

The chain combines TRBV30 with TRBJ1-1; no reliable D call. Germline CDR1 and CDR2: GTSNPN and SVGIG (reference sequence). CDR3 length: 13 amino acids. The V end lost 2 bases, the J end lost 5 bases, and 12 bases lay between the germline ends. In nucleotides, the CDR3 is TGTGCCTGGAGTTCCGGGCGGAGGACTGAAGCTTTCTTT. This translates into CAWSSGRRTEAFF.

J is TRBJ1-1 and V is TRBV10-3; D gene uncertain. Trimming removed 2 bases at V and 6 bases at J, with 13 bases between. Germline V gene data show CDR1 as ENHRY and CDR2 as SYGVKD. There are 14 residues in the CDR3. The CDR3 DNA is TGTGCCATCAGTGAGCTGAATTTTGCGGCTGAAGCTTTCTTT. Its translation: CAISELNFAAEAFF.

V and J are TRBV30 and TRBJ2-5; tentative D call: TRBD2 (5 bases). V dropped 0 bases and J dropped 9 bases, with 20 bases sitting between them. CDR3 size: 15 residues. Per germline, CDR1 GTSNPN and CDR2 SVGIG (reference sequence). CDR3 sequence reads: CAWSVAGTLGMAQYF. Here the CDR3 DNA reads TGTGCCTGGAGTGTCGCGGGTACCCTGGGTATGGCCCAGTACTTC.

The genes are TRBV19 and TRBJ1-1; D is uncertain. Per the germline V gene, CDR1 is LNHDA and CDR2 is SQIVND (reference sequence). V was cut by 2 bases and J by 7 bases, with 14 bases left in between. This CDR3 is 14 amino acids long. The CDR3 nucleotides are TGTGCCAGTAGTATAAACACGGCGGGCCTTGAAGCTTTCTTT. Translation gives CASSINTAGLEAFF.

This clone was seen a few times. V is TRBV6-6 and J is TRBJ2-7; tentatively, D is TRBD1 (5 bases). Trimming removed 7 bases at V and 2 bases at J, with 15 bases between. Germline loops: CDR1 MNHNY, CDR2 SVGAGI (reference sequence). This CDR3 contains 14 residues. DNA for the CDR3: TGTGCCAGCACCAACATCGACAGAACCTACGAGCAGTACTTC. As protein: CASTNIDRTYEQYF.

This chain joins TRBV5-5 and TRBJ2-7; possibly TRBD1 for D (6 bases). Germline assignment: CDR1 SGHKS and CDR2 YYEKEE (reference sequence). Trimming left V 3 bases short and J 3 bases short, with 16 bases between. The CDR3 covers 15 residues. This CDR3 is CASSSPGTPYYEQYF. The CDR3 DNA reads as TGTGCCAGCAGCTCCCCCGGGACACCTTACTACGAGCAGTACTTC.

This chain connects TRBV9 to TRBJ1-1, with D maybe TRBD1 (6 bases). The ends were cut back, 3 bases at V and 3 bases at J, with 15 bases in the middle. Germline CDR1 SGDLS, CDR2 YYNGEE. CDR3 length: 15 residues. The CDR3, as DNA: TGTGCCAGCAGCGCCCCGACAGGTGCTGACACTGAAGCTTTCTTT. The encoded protein is CASSAPTGADTEAFF.

This sequence joins TRBV30 and TRBJ2-3, with D uncertain. V was cut by 0 bases and J by 2 bases, with 12 bases left in between. The CDR3 runs 15 residues. In germline, CDR1 is GTSNPN, CDR2 SVGIG (reference sequence). CDR3: CAWSVQGQDTDTQYF. Here the CDR3 DNA reads TGTGCCTGGAGTGTACAAGGTCAGGACACAGATACGCAGTATTTT.

The chain has TRBV5-1 and TRBJ2-2; D is unclear. The germline V and J ends were trimmed by 1 base and 3 bases, with 7 bases remaining between them. Per the germline V gene, CDR1 is SGHRS and CDR2 is YFSETQ. The CDR3 extends over 14 amino acids. CDR3 coding DNA: TGCGCCAGCAGCTTGCTCCCTCACACCGGGGAGCTGTTTTTT. Its translation is CASSLLPHTGELFF.

The chain links TRBV9 to TRBJ1-1; TRBD1 is a possible D gene (5 bases). V dropped 1 base and J dropped 0 bases, with 7 bases sitting between them. The CDR3 has 14 amino acids. In germline, CDR1 is SGDLS, CDR2 YYNGEE. CDR3 loop: CASSVTGVNTEAFF. DNA of the CDR3: TGTGCCAGCAGCGTAACAGGCGTGAACACTGAAGCTTTCTTT.

The V call is TRBV29-1, the J call TRBJ1-6, with 8 nucleotides matching TRBD1. Per the germline V gene, CDR1 is SQVTM and CDR2 is ANQGSEA. The CDR3 is made up of 18 amino acids. The J segment lost 0 bases and the V segment lost 6 bases, leaving 13 bases of the junction unmatched. The CDR3 DNA reads TGCAGCGTGGGAGGACAGGGTTGCGAGAGCTCCTATAATTCACCCCTCCACTTT. This sequence encodes CSVGGQGCESSYNSPLHF.

Details on this clone: Within the sample, other DNA sequences also encode this same CDR3. The chain uses TRBV18 and TRBJ1-1; 8 positions match TRBD1. V trimming: 3 bases; J trimming: 5 bases; junction bases outside the gene matches: 5. Germline V gives CDR1 KGHSH, CDR2 LQKENI. There are 14 residues in the CDR3. CDR3 loop: CASSPRTGRTEAFF. DNA for the CDR3: TGTGCCAGCTCACCTAGGACAGGGAGGACTGAAGCTTTCTTT.

This chain links TRBV20-1 with TRBJ1-1, with D possibly matching TRBD1 (5 bases). CDR1 and CDR2 from the germline V gene are DFQATT and SNEGSKA (reference sequence). V was cut by 5 bases and J by 8 bases, with 12 bases left in between. The CDR3 is 11 residues long. CDR3 sequence reads: CSASATGEAFF. The CDR3 bases are TGCAGTGCTTCCGCTACAGGAGAAGCTTTCTTT.

The rearrangement uses TRBV11-2 and TRBJ2-5; 7 nucleotides align to TRBD2. The CDR3 has 15 residues. Germline values: CDR1 SGHAT, CDR2 FQNNGV. V lost 3 bases, J lost 3 bases, and 7 bases stayed unmatched. The CDR3 loop is CASSFGGVPEETQYF. CDR3 coding DNA: TGTGCCAGCAGCTTTGGGGGGGTTCCCGAAGAGACCCAGTACTTC.